The clone carrying this T cell receptor (beta chain) has ten or more counts. CDR1 is MNHEY, CDR2 SVGEGT, per germline. The CDR3 has 14 residues. Trimming shortened V by 4 bases and J by 0 bases, and 4 bases separated the two germline ends. These data originate in a study of response to subunit inactivated influenza vaccine. MiXCR was run by TCRdb on the RT-PCR reads, yielding one entry per CDR3 protein. The sample lists around 600,000 distinct CDR3 sequences; approximately 11% were seen once. The data also belong to a second study, concerning T cells expressing NK-cell markers. Per that paper: The authors generated TCR beta cDNA through 5'RACE template switching with UMIs. Sorted T-cell subsets CD3+CD56+NKG2C+, CD3+CD56+NKG2C- and CD3+CD56-NKG2C+ were TCR beta-sequenced. Several experiments employed an anti-gamma-delta TCR antibody to confine sorting to alpha-beta TCR T cells. A range of about 1.0-8% of CD8+ T cells consisted of dominant NKG2C+ clonotypes in more than five donors. Expanded NKG2C+ T cell clones were not confirmed as HCMV-specific.

This sample comprised PBMCs from blood, obtained on the day of vaccination. The genes are TRBV6-2 or TRBV6-3 and TRBJ1-6; D is undetermined. The clonotype originates from a man aged 45 to 65 who received an inactivated influenza vaccine. The CDR3 coding sequence is TGTGCCAGCAGTTTCGTCTCCTATAATTCACCCCTCCACTTT. Protein sequence: CASSFVSYNSPLHF.